These 29 T cell receptor beta chains were sequenced from one sample in a study of control samples from healthy donors and cancer patients. Method: immunoSEQ multiplex PCR; TCRdb's copy keeps in-frame clones and lacks some. The profile shows fewer than 90,000 clones, roughly 92% of them singletons. Sequenced input: blood. These receptors all come from a middle-aged woman in good health.

The rearrangement joins TRBV4-1 to TRBJ1-6, with D possibly being TRBD1 (6 bases). The germline V gene encodes CDR1 MGHRA and CDR2 YSYEKL. This CDR3 region has 17 residues. Trimming cost V 0 bases and J 10 bases, with 19 bases left between them. The CDR3 region is CASSQDKFQGQGSPLHF. The CDR3 nucleotides read TGCGCCAGCAGCCAAGACAAATTCCAGGGCCAGGGGTCACCCCTCCACTTT.

The chain's CDR3 is CASSPGRARWQETQYF. The CDR3 DNA reads TGTGCCAGCAGCCCCGGCAGGGCCCGATGGCAAGAGACCCAGTACTTC. V and J are TRBV7-2 and TRBJ2-5; D may be TRBD1 (5 bases). The CDR3 is made up of 16 amino acids. The V end lost 5 bases, the J end lost 2 bases, and 18 bases lay between the germline ends. CDR1 is SGHTA, CDR2 FQGNSA, per germline.

This chain uses TRBV3-1 (or the pseudogene TRBV3-2) with TRBJ1-1, with D unclear. V lost 4 bases to trimming and J lost 5 bases, with 23 bases between them. The CDR3 is made up of 17 amino acids. Per germline, CDR1 LGHDT and CDR2 YNNKEL (reference sequence). CDR3 bases: TGTGCCAGCAGCCCCGGGCCGAGTGGAGTGCGGCGGACTGAAGCTTTCTTT. It yields the protein CASSPGPSGVRRTEAFF.

This chain joins TRBV5-1 and TRBJ2-2; 9 bases agree with TRBD1. This CDR3 spans 16 amino acids. CDR1 is SGHRS and CDR2 is YFSETQ in the germline V gene. With 1 base clipped from V and 1 base from J, the junction kept 2 bases outside the gene matches. The CDR3 region has the DNA TGCGCCAGCAGCTTGAGGGGACAGGGGAACACCGGGGAGCTGTTTTTT. Protein product: CASSLRGQGNTGELFF. Using reference TRBV5-1 and TRBJ2-2 for the parts outside the CDR3, the full variable domain is KAGVTQTPRYLIKTRGQQVTLSCSPISGHRSVSWYQQTPGQGLQFLFEYFSETQRNKGNFPGRFSGRQFSNSRSEMNVSTLELGDSALYLCASSLRGQGNTGELFFGEGSRLTVL.

This chain links TRBV29-1 with TRBJ2-3; perhaps TRBD2 as D (5 bases). This CDR3 is built from 13 residues. The ends were cut back, 6 bases at V and 3 bases at J, with 13 bases in the middle. Germline V gene lookup returns CDR1 SQVTM and CDR2 ANQGSEA. CDR3 sequence reads: CSVRALDTDTQYF. In DNA, the CDR3 is TGCAGCGTGCGGGCGCTAGATACAGATACGCAGTATTTT.

This clone was observed a handful of times. The rearrangement uses TRBV3-1 (or the pseudogene TRBV3-2) and TRBJ2-2; D unclear. The V end was cut by 4 bases, the J end by 8 bases, with 8 bases between. Germline V gives CDR1 LGHDT, CDR2 YNNKEL (reference sequence). The CDR3 contains 12 residues. The CDR3 reads CASSPRVGELFF. The CDR3 DNA sequence: TGTGCCAGCAGCCCTCGGGTGGGGGAGCTGTTTTTT.

The chain combines TRBV6-2 or TRBV6-3 with TRBJ2-3, with no clear D. The CDR3 loop spans 13 amino acids. The V and J ends lost 6 bases and 2 bases respectively, with 9 bases between them. Per the germline V gene, CDR1 is MNHEY and CDR2 is SVGEGT. CDR3 coding DNA: TGTGCCAGCAGACCTATTTACACAGATACGCAGTATTTT. Amino acid sequence: CASRPIYTDTQYF.

J is TRBJ1-4 and V is TRBV30; 12 positions agree with TRBD1. V was clipped by 4 bases and J by 7 bases; unmatched bases: 19. The CDR3 is 19 amino acids. CDR1 GTSNPN and CDR2 SVGIG come from the germline V gene (reference sequence). The CDR3 bases are TGTGCCTGGAATCGCTCACCCACCGGGACAGGGGGCTTGGGTGAAAAACTGTTTTTT. It codes for CAWNRSPTGTGGLGEKLFF.

This clone is medium-sized in the sample. This chain connects TRBV11-3 to TRBJ2-3, with 8 positions matching TRBD2. J lost 2 bases, V lost 4 bases, and 5 bases had no gene match. Germline V gene lookup returns CDR1 SGHNT and CDR2 YENEEA. CDR3 length: 15 amino acids. This CDR3 reads CASSSGAGVTDTQYF. In DNA form, the CDR3 reads TGTGCCAGCAGCTCCGGAGCGGGAGTCACAGATACGCAGTATTTT.

The rearrangement joins TRBV4-3 to TRBJ2-7, with a possible D match to TRBD2 (6 bases). The germline V gene encodes CDR1 LGHNA and CDR2 YSLEER. Trimming stripped 2 bases from V and 5 bases from J, with 19 bases between. This CDR3 has 16 residues. In DNA form, the CDR3 reads TGCGCCAGCAGCCAAAGCCCTAGGGGACTTCTCCACGAGCAGTACTTC. Amino acids: CASSQSPRGLLHEQYF.

The chain couples TRBV4-2 to TRBJ2-2, with TRBD2 matching 8 bases. Losses at the gene ends were 4 bases for V and 4 bases for J; bases not matched to a gene: 8. From germline, CDR1 is LGHNA and CDR2 YNFKEQ. The CDR3 loop spans 16 amino acids. Here the CDR3 reads CASSPGGGVITGELFF. CDR3 sequence (DNA): TGTGCCAGCAGCCCGGGAGGGGGAGTAATCACCGGGGAGCTGTTTTTT.

This clone was detected only once. This chain connects TRBV29-1 to TRBJ1-1; D might be TRBD1 (5 bases). V dropped 7 bases and J dropped 0 bases, with 12 bases sitting between them. This CDR3 is 13 amino acids long. Germline V gene sequence: CDR1 SQVTM, CDR2 ANQGSEA. Here the CDR3 reads CSACRQMNTEAFF. The CDR3 region has the DNA TGCAGCGCTTGTAGACAGATGAACACTGAAGCTTTCTTT.

V is TRBV7-9 and J is TRBJ2-2; TRBD1 matches at 10 bases. Germline V lookup: CDR1 SEHNR, CDR2 FQNEAQ (reference sequence). This CDR3 region has 14 residues. Trimming removed 5 bases from V and 4 bases from J; junction bases left unmatched: 1. The CDR3 here is CASSGQGGTGELFF. The CDR3 DNA reads TGTGCCAGCAGCGGACAGGGGGGCACCGGGGAGCTGTTTTTT.

The rearrangement uses TRBV19 and TRBJ2-4; a possible D gene is TRBD1 (5 bases). The V end lost 5 bases, the J end lost 11 bases, and 16 bases lay between the germline ends. This CDR3 is built from 13 residues. Per the germline V gene, CDR1 is LNHDA and CDR2 is SQIVND (reference sequence). The DNA of the CDR3 is TGTGCCAGTAGTCCCCTCGACAGCCGAGTTCAGTACTTC. This translates into CASSPLDSRVQYF.

CDR3 amino acids: CAWSVGDPYEQYF. The CDR3 coding sequence is TGTGCCTGGAGTGTTGGGGATCCCTACGAGCAGTACTTC. The rearrangement joins TRBV30 to TRBJ2-7; unclear D gene. The germline V and J ends were trimmed by 0 bases and 2 bases, with 8 bases remaining between them. The CDR3 extends over 13 amino acids. Germline V gene data show CDR1 as GTSNPN and CDR2 as SVGIG (reference sequence).

The chain recombines TRBV2 with TRBJ1-1, with 9 bases that match TRBD1. The germline V gene has CDR1 SNHLY and CDR2 FYNNEI. The CDR3 length is 14 residues. Trimming cost V 6 bases and J 5 bases; bases outside gene matches: 7. Here the CDR3 DNA reads TGTGCCAGCAGGGGGACAGGGAGAAATACTGAAGCTTTCTTT. Protein sequence: CASRGTGRNTEAFF.

The V call is TRBV5-4, the J call TRBJ1-4, with 7 nucleotides matching TRBD1. The CDR3 extends over 15 amino acids. Germline V gene data show CDR1 as SGHNT and CDR2 as YYREEE (reference sequence). Germline trimming cut 1 base from V and 6 bases from J; bases unmatched to any gene: 6. In nucleotides, the CDR3 is TGTGCCAGCAGCTTGCAGGGGGGGGGAGATGAAAAACTGTTTTTT. Protein sequence: CASSLQGGGDEKLFF.

The rearrangement links TRBV5-5 to TRBJ1-1; D might be TRBD1 (6 bases). Germline CDR1 reads SGHKS; CDR2 reads YYEKEE (reference sequence). This CDR3 comprises 13 residues. V was shortened by 4 bases and J by 5 bases, with 12 bases between the two germline ends. CDR3 nucleotides: TGTGCCAGCAGCCCCCAGGGGTGGACTGAAGCTTTCTTT. Its protein product is CASSPQGWTEAFF.

This clone was counted a single time. The chain recombines TRBV6-4 with TRBJ2-1; TRBD2 agrees at 10 bases. V lost 6 bases and J lost 6; bases outside the gene matches: 8. The germline V gene encodes CDR1 MRHNA and CDR2 SNTAGT. CDR3 size: 15 residues. The CDR3 reads CASSQREGEGNEQFF. In DNA, the CDR3 is TGTGCCAGCAGCCAGCGGGAGGGCGAGGGCAATGAGCAGTTCTTC.

CDR3 DNA: TGTGCCAGCAGCTTTGCCTACAAAACAGTGGCGGACTATGGCTACACCTTC. Its protein is CASSFAYKTVADYGYTF. The chain employs TRBV7-2 and TRBJ1-2, with D unresolved. CDR3 size: 17 residues. Per germline, CDR1 SGHTA and CDR2 FQGNSA. Deletions cut 3 bases from V and 3 bases from J, with 20 bases between.

J is TRBJ2-5 and V is TRBV12-3 or TRBV12-4; possibly TRBD1 for D (5 bases). The V gene lost 6 bases and the J gene lost 5 bases, with 7 bases spanning the gap. The CDR3 loop spans 11 amino acids. CDR3: CASRGRETQYF. CDR3 coding DNA: TGTGCCAGCAGGGGGCGGGAGACCCAGTACTTC.

The chain has TRBV4-2 and TRBJ1-4, with D uncertain. Per the germline V gene, CDR1 is LGHNA and CDR2 is YNFKEQ. CDR3 length: 20 amino acids. Trimming took off 0 bases at V and 4 bases at J, with 24 bases between the two ends. The CDR3 region is CASSQDQLVGSQLLNEKLFF. CDR3 bases: TGTGCCAGCAGCCAAGATCAATTAGTGGGGTCTCAACTACTTAATGAAAAACTGTTTTTT.

In this sample, this clone turned up a few times. CDR3 DNA: TGTGCCAGCAGTGACGGAAGCGGGGGGGCGACAGATACGCAGTATTTT. It is translated as CASSDGSGGATDTQYF. The chain couples TRBV6-4 to TRBJ2-3, with 10 positions matching TRBD2. Unmatched junction bases numbered 5, after V lost 2 bases and J lost 3 bases. CDR3 length: 16 amino acids. Germline values: CDR1 MRHNA, CDR2 SNTAGT.

The rearrangement uses TRBV6-2 or TRBV6-3 and TRBJ2-3, with D perhaps matching TRBD2 (6 bases). Germline-derived CDR1 and CDR2 are MNHEY and SVGEGT. The length of the CDR3 is 16 residues. V gave up 4 bases and J gave up 1 base, with 15 bases separating them. The CDR3 here is CASSFSFGGGTDTQYF. CDR3 in DNA: TGTGCCAGCAGTTTCTCCTTTGGCGGGGGCACAGATACGCAGTATTTT.

The V and J genes are TRBV29-1 and TRBJ1-2, with D unresolved. CDR1 is SQVTM, CDR2 ANQGSEA, per germline. This CDR3 region has 13 residues. V was cut by 7 bases and J by 1 base, with 13 bases left in between. The CDR3 spells CSARQAINYGYTF. CDR3 bases: TGCAGCGCTCGACAAGCCATTAACTATGGCTACACCTTC. The full variable domain, in which reference TRBV29-1 and TRBJ1-2 provide the parts outside the CDR3, is SAVISQKPSRDICQRGTSLTIQCQVDSQVTMMFWYRQQPGQSLTLIATANQGSEATYESGFVIDKFPISRPNLTFSTLTVSNMSPEDSSIYLCSARQAINYGYTFGSGTRLTVV.

V and J are TRBV24-1 and TRBJ2-5; D is uncertain. Trimming pared 9 bases from V and 5 bases from J, leaving 6 bases between. CDR1 and CDR2 (germline): KGHDR, SFDVKD. The CDR3 contains 10 residues. This CDR3 reads CATPPETQYF. The CDR3 nucleotides read TGTGCCACCCCCCCCGAGACCCAGTACTTC.

The J gene is TRBJ2-1, the V gene TRBV5-1; 10 positions match TRBD2. The V gene's germline CDR1 is SGHRS and CDR2 YFSETQ. The CDR3 spans 19 residues. The J segment lost 3 bases and the V segment lost 1 base, leaving 13 bases of the junction unmatched. The DNA for the CDR3 is TGCGCCAGCAGCTTGAGGCTAGCGGGGGCCCTAGGTTACTACAATGAGCAGTTCTTC. It translates to CASSLRLAGALGYYNEQFF.

CDR3 sequence: CASSVGIGDNEQFF. The CDR3 DNA reads TGTGCCAGCAGCGTAGGGATCGGAGACAATGAGCAGTTCTTC. This chain links TRBV9 with TRBJ2-1; no definite D call. From germline, CDR1 is SGDLS and CDR2 YYNGEE. The CDR3 is made up of 14 amino acids. V lost 0 bases to trimming and J lost 5 bases, with 9 bases between them.

The chain combines TRBV20-1 with TRBJ2-7; D remains unclear. This CDR3 region has 13 residues. V dropped 3 bases and J dropped 2 bases, with 11 bases sitting between them. The germline V gene has CDR1 DFQATT and CDR2 SNEGSKA (reference sequence). The CDR3 DNA is TGCAGTGCTAGTGATTCCGCCCCCTACGAGCAGTACTTC. Its protein product is CSASDSAPYEQYF.